This record covers a single TCR beta chain. Its antigen remains unidentified. The sample originates from a study of cytomegalovirus exposure and HLA in healthy donors. Whole-study findings and limits: Within the data, a cluster of highly shared sequence variants was likely a sequencing artifact. In a later analysis, HLA-associated TCR beta chains were more clonally expanded than equally common others. Later work found most CMV-associated TCR beta chains apparently HLA-restricted.

This CDR3 spans 16 amino acids. V lost 3 bases, J lost 2 bases, and 17 bases lay in between. CDR1 and CDR2 (germline): SGDLS, YYNGEE. 60 Vbeta and 13 Jbeta primers were used in PCR. Data came from immunoSEQ multiplex PCR; TCRdb stores just in-frame clones and leaves some out. Of approximately 130,000 clones listed, 70% to 85% were seen once; the top ten hold 5.8%. The genes are TRBV9 and TRBJ1-2; D is uncertain. The material sequenced was PBMCs. The sequence was collected from a young man in good health and CMV-seropositive. The CDR3: CASSGDLIASNYGYTF. CDR3 DNA sequence: TGTGCCAGCAGCGGTGACCTAATAGCGAGCAACTATGGCTACACCTTC. The full variable domain, rest sourced from reference TRBV9 and TRBJ1-2, is DSGVTQTPKHLITATGQRVTLRCSPRSGDLSVYWYQQSLDQGLQFLIQYYNGEERAKGNILERFSAQQFPDLHSELNLSSLELGDSALYFCASSGDLIASNYGYTFGSGTRLTVV.